This T cell receptor (beta chain) appears in the sequencing data of a study of response to subunit inactivated influenza vaccine. TCRdb redid the calling of the RT-PCR reads with MiXCR, one entry per CDR3 protein. The sample consists of 450,000 to 600,000 distinct CDR3 sequences, about 7.6% of them appearing once. V was pared by 4 bases and J by 5 bases, with 15 bases between. The CDR3 consists of 14 residues. Germline loops: CDR1 SQVTM, CDR2 ANQGSEA. The chain uses TRBV29-1 and TRBJ2-1; D is unclear. The material sequenced was PBMCs from blood, taken roughly 24 months after vaccination. This receptor was identified in a man between 45 and 75 years old who received an inactivated influenza vaccine. CDR3 DNA: TGCAGCGTTGTGTACGTGGGCGGTAACAATGAGCAGTTCTTC. Its translation: CSVVYVGGNNEQFF.